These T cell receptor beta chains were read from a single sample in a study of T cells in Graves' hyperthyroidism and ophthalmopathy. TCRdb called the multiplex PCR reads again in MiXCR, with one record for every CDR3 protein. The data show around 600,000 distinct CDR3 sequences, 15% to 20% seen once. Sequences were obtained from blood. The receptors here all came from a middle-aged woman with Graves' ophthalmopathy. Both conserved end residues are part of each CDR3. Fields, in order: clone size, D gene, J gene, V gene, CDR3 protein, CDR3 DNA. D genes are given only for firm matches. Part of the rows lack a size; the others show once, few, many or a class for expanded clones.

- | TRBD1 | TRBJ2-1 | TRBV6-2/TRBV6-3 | CASMPDRGLNEQFF | TGTGCCAGCATGCCGGACAGGGGGCTCAATGAGCAGTTCTTC
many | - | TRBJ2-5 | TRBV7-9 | CASTFRTGVGETQYF | TGTGCCAGCACTTTCAGAACGGGTGTAGGGGAGACCCAGTACTTC
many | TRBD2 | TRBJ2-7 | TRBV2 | CASLFSGVTYEQYF | TGTGCCAGCTTATTTAGCGGGGTAACCTACGAGCAGTACTTC
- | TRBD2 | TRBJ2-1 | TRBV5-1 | CASTPNLAGMGNEQFF | TGCGCCAGCACTCCTAACCTAGCGGGGATGGGCAATGAGCAGTTCTTC
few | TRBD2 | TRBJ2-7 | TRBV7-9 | CASSLARAKISGRAGEQYF | TGTGCCAGCAGCTTAGCGCGTGCTAAGATCAGCGGGAGGGCCGGGGAGCAGTACTTC
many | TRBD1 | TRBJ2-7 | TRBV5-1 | CASSTRTGGSEQYF | TGCGCCAGCAGCACAAGGACAGGGGGGAGCGAGCAGTACTTC
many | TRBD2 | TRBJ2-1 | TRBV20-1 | CSATKIVGLAGVEQFF | TGCAGTGCCACAAAAATCGTGGGACTAGCGGGAGTCGAGCAGTTCTTC
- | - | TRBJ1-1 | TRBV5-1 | CASSSPAEGLGTEAFF | TGCGCCAGCAGCTCCCCTGCCGAGGGTTTGGGCACTGAAGCTTTCTTT
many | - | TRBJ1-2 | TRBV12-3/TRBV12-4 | CASSGGLNYGYTF | TGTGCCAGCAGTGGCGGACTCAACTATGGCTACACCTTC
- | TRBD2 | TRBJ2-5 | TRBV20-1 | CSARSRREAPTHEETQYF | TGCAGTGCTAGGTCCCGGCGGGAGGCCCCCACTCATGAAGAGACCCAGTACTTC
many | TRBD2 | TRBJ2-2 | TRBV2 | CASSRLAGSLTGELFF | TGTGCCAGCAGTAGATTAGCGGGATCTTTGACCGGGGAGCTGTTTTTT
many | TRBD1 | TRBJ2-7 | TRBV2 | CASNGQVAYEQYF | TGTGCCAGCAATGGACAGGTGGCCTACGAGCAGTACTTC
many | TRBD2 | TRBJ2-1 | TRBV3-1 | CASSQSASGSLDNEQFF | TGTGCCAGCAGCCAATCGGCTAGCGGGAGTCTGGACAATGAGCAGTTCTTC
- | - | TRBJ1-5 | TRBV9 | CASSVSPSPQPQHF | TGTGCCAGCAGCGTCTCCCCATCCCCTCAGCCCCAGCATTTT
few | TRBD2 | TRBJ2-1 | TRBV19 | CASRKREGYNEQFF | TGTGCCAGTAGGAAGCGGGAGGGATACAATGAGCAGTTCTTC
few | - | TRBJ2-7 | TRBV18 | CASSPGANSYEQYF | TGTGCCAGCTCACCGGGAGCTAACTCCTACGAGCAGTACTTC
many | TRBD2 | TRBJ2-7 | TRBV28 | CASSGTSGTYEQYF | TGTGCCAGCAGTGGGACTAGCGGGACCTACGAGCAGTACTTC
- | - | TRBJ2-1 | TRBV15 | CATNLGGSYNEQFF | TGTGCCACCAACCTCGGGGGCTCCTACAATGAGCAGTTCTTC
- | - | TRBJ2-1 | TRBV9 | CASSVIIGNEQFF | TGTGCCAGCAGCGTAATTATAGGGAATGAGCAGTTCTTC
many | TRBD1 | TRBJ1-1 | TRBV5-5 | CASRFGTGGGWTEAFF | TGTGCCAGCAGATTCGGTACAGGGGGTGGTTGGACTGAAGCTTTCTTT
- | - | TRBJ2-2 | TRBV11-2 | CASSSSRTATGELFF | TGTGCCAGCAGCTCCTCCAGGACAGCTACCGGGGAGCTGTTTTTT
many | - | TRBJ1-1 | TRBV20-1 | CSARGGAANTEAFF | TGCAGTGCTAGGGGGGGGGCAGCAAACACTGAAGCTTTCTTT
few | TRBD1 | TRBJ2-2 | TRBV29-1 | CSAGTGIGELFF | TGCAGCGCTGGGACAGGGATCGGGGAGCTGTTTTTT
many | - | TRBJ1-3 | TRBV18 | CASSPPTGNTIYF | TGTGCCAGCTCACCACCGACGGGAAACACCATATATTTT
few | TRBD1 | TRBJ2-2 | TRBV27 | CASRRPGTGGTGELFF | TGTGCCAGCAGGAGGCCCGGGACAGGGGGCACCGGGGAGCTGTTTTTT
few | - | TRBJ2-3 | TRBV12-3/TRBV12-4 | CASSLLARTDTQYF | TGTGCCAGCAGCCTACTAGCAAGGACAGATACGCAGTATTTT
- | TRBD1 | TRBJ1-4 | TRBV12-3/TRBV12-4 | CASSFQGGASGTNEKLFF | TGTGCCAGCAGTTTCCAGGGGGGTGCTTCAGGAACTAATGAAAAACTGTTTTTT
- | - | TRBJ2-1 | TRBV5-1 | CASSLVSAYYNEQFF | TGCGCCAGCAGCTTGGTTTCCGCATACTACAATGAGCAGTTCTTC
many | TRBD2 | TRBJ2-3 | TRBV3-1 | CASRASGRLDTQYF | TGTGCCAGCAGGGCTAGCGGGAGGCTAGATACGCAGTATTTT
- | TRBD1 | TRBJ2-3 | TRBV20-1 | CSADDRQGYTQYF | TGCAGTGCTGACGACAGACAGGGATATACGCAGTATTTT
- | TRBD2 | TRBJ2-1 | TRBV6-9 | CASSYTSGGAHEQFF | TGTGCCAGCAGTTACACCAGCGGGGGGGCCCATGAGCAGTTCTTC
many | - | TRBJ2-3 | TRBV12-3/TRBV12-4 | CASSFAEAGQYF | TGTGCCAGCAGTTTTGCGGAAGCTGGGCAGTATTTT